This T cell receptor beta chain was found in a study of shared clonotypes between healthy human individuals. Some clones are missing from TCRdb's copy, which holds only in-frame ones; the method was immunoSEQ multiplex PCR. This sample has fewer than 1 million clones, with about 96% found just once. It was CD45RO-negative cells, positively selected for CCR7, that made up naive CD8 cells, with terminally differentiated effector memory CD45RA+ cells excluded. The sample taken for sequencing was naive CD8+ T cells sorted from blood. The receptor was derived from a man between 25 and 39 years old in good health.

CDR3: CASSGAKLAASYEQYF. The CDR3 DNA is TGTGCCAGCAGCGGAGCTAAGCTAGCGGCCTCCTACGAGCAGTACTTC. The chain links TRBV9 to TRBJ2-7, with 7 bases aligning to TRBD2. V shed 3 bases, J shed 0 bases, and the junction held 9 bases outside the gene matches. The CDR3 contains 16 residues. In germline, CDR1 is SGDLS, CDR2 YYNGEE.